The 23 T cell receptor beta chains below all came from one sample that was sequenced in a study of blood T cells in healthy people across ages. For the second PCR, which ran for about 7 to 11 cycles, a sample-barcoded 5' primer and a J-beta primer mix were used. TCRdb re-analysed the 5' RACE reads in MiXCR, keeping a single row per CDR3 protein. The table records 1.5 million to 2 million distinct CDR3 sequences, under 30% of them present only once. The sequencing sample was made of blood. Receptors originate from a woman aged 25-40 years in good health.

The chain employs TRBV6-1 and TRBJ2-2; D assignment may be TRBD1 or TRBD2 (5 bases each). Looked up from germline, CDR1 is MNHNS and CDR2 is SASEGT. V lost 8 bases to trimming and J lost 2 bases, with 9 bases between them. The CDR3 runs to 13 residues. The CDR3 bases are TGTGCCAGCGGCCGGGACAACACCGGGGAGCTGTTTTTT. It yields the protein CASGRDNTGELFF.

This clonotype was observed many times. The chain joins TRBV7-3 to TRBJ1-2; the match to TRBD1 covers 11 bases. V gave up 5 bases and J gave up 6 bases; unmatched junction bases: 5. Germline loops: CDR1 SGHTA, CDR2 FQGTGA. The CDR3 is 14 residues long. The CDR3 sequence: CASSRGQGAHGYTF. CDR3 DNA: TGTGCCAGCAGCCGCGGACAGGGGGCGCATGGCTACACCTTC.

V usage is TRBV12-3 or TRBV12-4 and J usage is TRBJ2-1, with D perhaps given as TRBD1 or TRBD2 (5 bases each). The V and J ends lost 6 bases and 9 bases respectively, with 15 bases between them. The CDR3 is 13 amino acids. CDR3 in DNA: TGTGCCAGCAGCGTGGGACCTACCACTGAGCAGTTCTTC. Translated, it gives CASSVGPTTEQFF.

This clonotype came up many times. CDR3 in amino acids: CASSVGTSGASYNEQFF. For the CDR3, the DNA is TGCGCCAGCAGCGTCGGGACTAGCGGCGCCTCCTACAATGAGCAGTTCTTC. The V gene is TRBV5-1, the J gene TRBJ2-1; the match to TRBD2 covers 11 bases. Per germline, CDR1 SGHRS and CDR2 YFSETQ. J was trimmed by 0 bases and V by 4 bases; bases with no gene match: 6. This CDR3 is 17 amino acids long.

V is TRBV20-1 and J is TRBJ1-4; no definite D call. CDR1 is DFQATT, CDR2 SNEGSKA, per germline (reference sequence). The CDR3 consists of 12 residues. The V gene lost 4 bases and the J gene lost 3 bases, with 6 bases spanning the gap. CDR3 DNA sequence: TGCAGTGCTAAGGGAGCTAATGAAAAACTGTTTTTT. This encodes CSAKGANEKLFF.

This clonotype was observed a handful of times. V and J are TRBV12-3 or TRBV12-4 and TRBJ1-4; 8 nucleotides agree with TRBD1. CDR3 length: 15 amino acids. V lost 9 bases and J lost 8; bases outside the gene matches: 14. DNA of the CDR3: TGTGCCAGTGCGGCCCCCTGGACAGGGAGAGAAAAACTGTTTTTT. Translated, it gives CASAAPWTGREKLFF.

The table lists this clonotype with a few counts. This chain links TRBV12-3 or TRBV12-4 with TRBJ2-1; possibly TRBD1 for D (5 bases). V was shortened by 3 bases and J by 8 bases, with 20 bases between the two germline ends. CDR3 length equals 16 residues. CDR3 in amino acids: CASSFFGRALIDEQFF. The CDR3 DNA sequence: TGTGCCAGCAGTTTTTTCGGCAGGGCCTTGATCGATGAGCAGTTCTTC.

The rearrangement joins TRBV2 to TRBJ2-2; TRBD2 might be the D (6 bases). CDR3 length: 15 amino acids. Deletions cut 5 bases from V and 3 bases from J, with 13 bases between. Germline V gene data show CDR1 as SNHLY and CDR2 as FYNNEI. In DNA form, the CDR3 reads TGTGCCAGCAGTTTAGAGCGGGTCTACACCGGGGAGCTGTTTTTT. Protein product: CASSLERVYTGELFF.

This clonotype appeared a few times. A much larger clonotype is one base distant, so this may be a read error. The chain carries TRBV5-1 and TRBJ2-1; D is possibly TRBD1 (6 bases). Near its end, the DNA agrees better with TRBJ2-7, so the J call may be wrong. Germline assignment: CDR1 SGHRS and CDR2 YFSETQ. The CDR3 covers 15 residues. This CDR3 is CASSFRGPSYNEQYF. DNA for the CDR3: TGCGCCAGCAGCTTCAGGGGTCCTTCCTACAATGAGCAGTACTTC.

This clonotype was recorded a few times. The chain has TRBV12-3 or TRBV12-4 and TRBJ2-3; TRBD1 agrees at 9 bases. After removal of 6 bases from V and 4 bases from J, the junction contained 8 bases not matched to a gene. The CDR3 consists of 15 residues. CDR3 region: CASRQGAILPDTQYF. As DNA, the CDR3 is TGTGCCAGCAGACAGGGGGCGATCTTGCCAGATACGCAGTATTTT.

Concerning this clonotype itself: A read error may account for a junction end that differs from germline. J is TRBJ1-5 and V is TRBV7-2, with TRBD1 matching 8 bases. The CDR3 has 14 amino acids. The V gene's germline CDR1 is SGHTA and CDR2 FQGNSA. CDR3 sequence reads: CASRQGIGNQPQHF. CDR3 DNA sequence: TGCGCCAGCAGACAGGGGATAGGGAATCAGCCCCAGCATTTT.

The V gene is TRBV11-2, the J gene TRBJ2-2; D perhaps matches TRBD1 (6 bases). Trimming removed 3 bases at V and 0 bases at J, with 11 bases between. The CDR3 extends over 16 amino acids. Germline values: CDR1 SGHAT, CDR2 FQNNGV. The CDR3 region has the DNA TGTGCCAGCAGCTTTACCAGGGGACCGAACACCGGGGAGCTGTTTTTT. Translating it yields CASSFTRGPNTGELFF.

V and J are TRBV4-3 and TRBJ2-3; perhaps TRBD2 as D (6 bases). This CDR3 region has 17 residues. CDR1 is LGHNA, CDR2 YSLEER, per germline. The ends were cut back, 1 base at V and 5 bases at J, with 19 bases in the middle. CDR3 protein: CASSQVLASVGGDTQYF. The CDR3 region has the DNA TGCGCCAGCAGCCAAGTCTTGGCTAGCGTCGGCGGAGATACGCAGTATTTT.

This clonotype was recorded a few times. Compared with germline, one end of the junction differs, possibly owing to a read error. This sequence joins TRBV7-9 and TRBJ2-1, with D maybe TRBD2 (6 bases). Germline V lookup: CDR1 SEHNR, CDR2 FQNEAQ (reference sequence). This CDR3 is built from 15 residues. The CDR3 protein is CAGSSELASYNEQFF. For the CDR3, the DNA is TGTGCCGGCAGCTCGGAACTAGCCTCCTACAATGAGCAGTTCTTC.

This clonotype has a count of ten or more. This rearrangement joins TRBV2 to TRBJ2-7; 8 bases line up with TRBD1. The CDR3 spans 14 residues. CDR1 and CDR2 (germline): SNHLY, FYNNEI. The V gene end was trimmed by 5 bases and the J gene end by 5 bases; junction bases not matched to a gene: 8. CDR3: CASSMDRAGDEQYF. DNA of the CDR3: TGTGCCAGCAGTATGGACAGGGCAGGAGACGAGCAGTACTTC.

CDR3 region: CASYRDERRVQYF. The CDR3 DNA follows: TGTGCCAGTTACCGGGACGAACGGCGGGTGCAGTACTTC. This chain links TRBV6-5 with TRBJ2-7; perhaps D is TRBD1 or TRBD2 (5 bases each). V lost 9 bases, J lost 9 bases, and 21 bases lay in between. Germline assignment: CDR1 MNHEY and CDR2 SVGAGI. The CDR3 contains 13 residues.

V and J are TRBV7-2 and TRBJ1-2, with D possibly TRBD1 on 5 matching bases. V lost 1 base and J 8 bases, leaving 14 bases between the germline ends. The germline CDR1 and CDR2 sequences are SGHTA and FQGNSA. The CDR3 runs to 14 residues. DNA of the CDR3: TGTGCCAGCAGCTTAGTCGGGGCCCGGGGAGGCTACACCTTC. As protein: CASSLVGARGGYTF.

This clonotype was counted between two and nine times. The chain recombines TRBV4-2 with TRBJ2-5, with TRBD2 as a possible D gene (6 bases). The CDR3 sequence is 14 residues long. CDR1 and CDR2 from the germline V gene are LGHNA and YNFKEQ. The V end lost 0 bases, the J end lost 4 bases, and 9 bases lay between the germline ends. The CDR3 sequence: CASSQEQEGETQYF. Here the CDR3 DNA reads TGTGCCAGCAGCCAAGAGCAGGAGGGAGAGACCCAGTACTTC.

The rearrangement links TRBV12-3 or TRBV12-4 to TRBJ1-5; no clear D. The length of the CDR3 is 13 residues. The V gene lost 4 bases and the J gene lost 7 bases, with 11 bases spanning the gap. CDR3 loop: CASSSPSAQPQHF. In nucleotides, the CDR3 is TGTGCCAGCAGTTCACCCTCGGCCCAGCCCCAGCATTTT.

This clonotype was seen more than once but under ten times. The rearrangement uses TRBV20-1 and TRBJ1-1; D unresolved. V was cut by 3 bases and J by 3 bases, with 17 bases left in between. There are 15 residues in the CDR3. Germline V gene sequence: CDR1 DFQATT, CDR2 SNEGSKA (reference sequence). The chain's CDR3 is CSARSPGPEYTEAFF. CDR3 nucleotide sequence: TGCAGTGCTAGGTCCCCCGGGCCGGAGTACACTGAAGCTTTCTTT.

The rearrangement links TRBV12-3 or TRBV12-4 to TRBJ1-2; perhaps TRBD1 as D (6 bases). This CDR3 has 15 amino acids. Between the trimmed V and J ends, which lost 7 bases and 4 bases, there was a span of 19 bases. The DNA for the CDR3 is TGTGCCAGCAAGTTAACAGTTGGAGGGGGCTATGGCTACACCTTC. Translated, it gives CASKLTVGGGYGYTF.

The genes are TRBV6-5 and TRBJ1-2; TRBD1 aligns across 9 bases. The CDR3 is 14 amino acids. From germline, CDR1 is MNHEY and CDR2 SVGAGI. V lost 4 bases and J lost 6; bases outside the gene matches: 6. CDR3 residues: CASSFTGGGDGYTF. The CDR3 region has the DNA TGTGCCAGCAGTTTCACAGGGGGCGGGGATGGCTACACCTTC.

The chain carries TRBV20-1 and TRBJ2-7; 8 bases align to TRBD2. Germline CDR1 and CDR2: DFQATT and SNEGSKA (reference sequence). The CDR3 spans 13 residues. The trim removed 5 bases at V and 3 bases at J, leaving 6 bases unmatched. In DNA, the CDR3 is TGCAGTGCTCCTTTTCGGGAGGGCTACGAGCAGTACTTC. This gives the protein CSAPFREGYEQYF.